This T cell receptor (beta chain) was sequenced during a study of blood T cell repertoires in COVID-19. The overall study: Italy, Spain and the United States were the sources of the convalescent and acute COVID-19 samples.

The repertoire was sequenced with immunoSEQ multiplex PCR; TCRdb's copy has only in-frame clones and lacks some. The table lists 100,000 to 150,000 clones, over 75% of them singletons. Sequencing input: peripheral blood. The receptor's source is a man older than 75 with active or convalescent COVID-19.

CDR3 amino acids: CASSKGGTGKNIQYF. Written as DNA, the CDR3 is TGTGCCAGTAGTAAAGGGGGCACGGGCAAAAACATTCAGTACTTC. V usage is TRBV19 and J usage is TRBJ2-4, with TRBD1 identical over 7 bases. The CDR3 has 15 residues. J was trimmed by 3 bases and V by 4 bases; bases with no gene match: 6. Per germline, CDR1 LNHDA and CDR2 SQIVND (reference sequence).